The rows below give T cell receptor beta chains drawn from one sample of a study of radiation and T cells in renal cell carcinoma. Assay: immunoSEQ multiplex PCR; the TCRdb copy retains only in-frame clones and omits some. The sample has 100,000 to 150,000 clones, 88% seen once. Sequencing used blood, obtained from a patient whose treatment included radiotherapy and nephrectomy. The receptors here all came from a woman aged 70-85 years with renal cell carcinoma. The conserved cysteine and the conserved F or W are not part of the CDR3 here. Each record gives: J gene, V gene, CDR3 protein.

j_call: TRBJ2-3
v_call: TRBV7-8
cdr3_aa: ASSLAPESGGLRTDTQY

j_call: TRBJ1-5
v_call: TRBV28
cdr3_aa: ASSFGGNSNQPQH

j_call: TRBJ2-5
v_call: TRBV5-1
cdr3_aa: ASSLTGPQETQY

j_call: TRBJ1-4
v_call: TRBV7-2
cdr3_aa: ASSPGGTNEKLF

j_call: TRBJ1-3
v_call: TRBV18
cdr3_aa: ASSPLKGATAGNTIY

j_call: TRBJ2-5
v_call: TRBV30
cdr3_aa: AWSLAGGETQY

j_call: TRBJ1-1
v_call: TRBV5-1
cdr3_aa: ASSSSRVPLNTEAF

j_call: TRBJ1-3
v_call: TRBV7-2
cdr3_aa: ASSLGANTIY

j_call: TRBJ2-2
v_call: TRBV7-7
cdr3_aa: ASSRMTGFDTGELF

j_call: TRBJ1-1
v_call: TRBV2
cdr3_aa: ASSFVSRTEAF

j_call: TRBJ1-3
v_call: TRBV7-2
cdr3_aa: ASSQAGDTIY

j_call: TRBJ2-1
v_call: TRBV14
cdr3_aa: ASSRTGTGTRNEQF

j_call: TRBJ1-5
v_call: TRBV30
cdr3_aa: AWSATQGPMNQPQH

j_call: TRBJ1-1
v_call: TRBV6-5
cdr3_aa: ASRIMTGKSAEAF

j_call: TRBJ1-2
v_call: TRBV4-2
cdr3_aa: ASSPGPQGAIDGYT

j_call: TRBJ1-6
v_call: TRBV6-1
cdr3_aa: ASSRNQTPTLH

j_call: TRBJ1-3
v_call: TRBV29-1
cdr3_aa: SVATDRRFSGNTIY

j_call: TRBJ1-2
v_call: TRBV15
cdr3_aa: ATSRDLGNYGYT

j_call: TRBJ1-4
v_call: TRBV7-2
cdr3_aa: ASSRPVEGDEFNEKLF

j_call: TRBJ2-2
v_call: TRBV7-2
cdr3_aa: ASSLDVWKWSHEELF

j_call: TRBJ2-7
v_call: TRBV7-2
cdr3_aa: ASSYYPYEQY